These 18 T cell receptor beta chains were sequenced from one sample in a study of patients and donors after allogeneic stem cell transplantation. TCRdb analysed the RT-PCR reads with MiXCR anew, one entry per CDR3 protein. The table records approximately 200,000 distinct CDR3 sequences, about 38% of them present only once. Sequencing was carried out using blood, either unsorted or a sorted T cell fraction (not recorded which). The receptors were sampled from a human donor who was either an allogeneic HSCT recipient or a stem cell or donor lymphocyte infusion donor (not recorded which). It is not recorded whose cells these are; they may come from a transplant donor.

The chain combines TRBV15 with TRBJ2-7; a possible D gene is TRBD1 (5 bases). V lost 0 bases and J lost 4, with 10 bases in between. The CDR3 length is 14 residues. CDR1 is LNHNV and CDR2 is YYDKDF in the germline V gene (reference sequence). CDR3: CATSRDLDKYEQYF. The CDR3 bases are TGTGCCACCAGCAGAGATTTGGACAAATACGAGCAGTACTTC.

This clonotype turned up a few times. This chain connects TRBV7-9 to TRBJ2-4; perhaps TRBD1 as D (5 bases). Germline CDR1 SEHNR, CDR2 FQNEAQ (reference sequence). Deletions cut 2 bases from V and 4 bases from J, with 15 bases between. The CDR3 runs to 16 residues. The CDR3 DNA reads TGTGCCAGCAGCTTAACGGGCAGGGCCTTGAAAAACATTCAGTACTTC. It codes for CASSLTGRALKNIQYF.

This clonotype occurred many times. The chain has TRBV6-5 and TRBJ1-6; 8 bases align to TRBD1. Losses at the gene ends were 5 bases for V and 6 bases for J; bases not matched to a gene: 6. Germline V gene sequence: CDR1 MNHEY, CDR2 SVGAGI. CDR3 length equals 15 residues. CDR3 loop: CASSRTGPPNSPLHF. The DNA for the CDR3 is TGTGCCAGCAGTCGGACAGGGCCTCCTAATTCACCCCTCCACTTT.

V gene TRBV18 combines with J gene TRBJ1-1; D is unclear. This CDR3 has 15 residues. The germline V and J ends were trimmed by 5 bases and 1 base, with 14 bases remaining between them. The germline V gene encodes CDR1 KGHSH and CDR2 LQKENI. The CDR3 DNA follows: TGTGCCAGCTCAACAATGACGGATTGGAACACTGAAGCTTTCTTT. Protein product: CASSTMTDWNTEAFF.

This clonotype has only a few counts. The J gene is TRBJ2-4, the V gene TRBV7-9, with 7 bases identical to TRBD1. There are 18 residues in the CDR3. Germline CDR1 reads SEHNR; CDR2 reads FQNEAQ (reference sequence). V lost 5 bases and J lost 1; bases outside the gene matches: 14. DNA of the CDR3: TGTGCCAGCAGCCGCCGTACATTGGACAGGATGGCCAAAAACATTCAGTACTTC. This gives the protein CASSRRTLDRMAKNIQYF. The whole variable domain, remainder taken from reference TRBV7-9 and TRBJ2-4, is DTGVSQNPRHKITKRGQNVTFRCDPISEHNRLYWYRQTLGQGPEFLTYFQNEAQLEKSRLLSDRFSAERPKGSFSTLEIQRTEQGDSAMYLCASSRRTLDRMAKNIQYFGAGTRLSVL.

The rearrangement joins TRBV28 to TRBJ1-4, with 8 bases that match TRBD1. After removal of 6 bases from V and 4 bases from J, the junction contained 10 bases not matched to a gene. This CDR3 comprises 16 residues. CDR1 is MDHEN, CDR2 SYDVKM, per germline. CDR3 DNA: TGTGCCAGCAGGAAGAGCGGGACAGGCTTTAATGAAAAACTGTTTTTT. Translating it yields CASRKSGTGFNEKLFF.

The chain is built from TRBV6-4 and TRBJ2-2; no firm D call. V was cut by 1 base and J by 5 bases, with 5 bases left in between. This CDR3 region has 13 residues. Germline values: CDR1 MRHNA, CDR2 SNTAGT. CDR3 loop: CASSDLGTGELFF. For the CDR3, the DNA is TGTGCCAGCAGTGACTTGGGGACCGGGGAGCTGTTTTTT.

The chain combines TRBV29-1 with TRBJ2-3, with 9 bases aligning to TRBD2. Germline values: CDR1 SQVTM, CDR2 ANQGSEA. The CDR3 loop spans 13 amino acids. V lost 6 bases to trimming and J lost 4 bases; unmatched junction nucleotides: 5. This CDR3 is CSVAGGRADTQYF. DNA of the CDR3: TGCAGCGTAGCGGGGGGACGGGCAGATACGCAGTATTTT.

The V and J genes are TRBV7-3 and TRBJ1-2; 8 bases line up with TRBD1. The germline V gene encodes CDR1 SGHTA and CDR2 FQGTGA. CDR3 length: 12 amino acids. The CDR3 protein is CARGQVISGYTF. CDR3 nucleotide sequence: TGTGCGCGGGGACAGGTTATCTCTGGCTACACCTTC.

This clonotype was detected only a few times. CDR3 sequence (DNA): TGTGCCAGCAGAGGTACAGGGGGCCTCTCCTATAATTCACCCCTCCACTTT. Protein sequence: CASRGTGGLSYNSPLHF. This sequence joins TRBV28 and TRBJ1-6; 9 positions agree with TRBD1. The germline CDR1 and CDR2 sequences are MDHEN and SYDVKM. The CDR3 has 17 residues. Trimming cost V 6 bases and J 0 bases; bases outside gene matches: 6.

CDR3 in DNA: TGTGCCAGCAGTTTACATCCCAGGGTAGGCGAAAAACTGTTTTTT. It codes for CASSLHPRVGEKLFF. The chain combines TRBV12-3 or TRBV12-4 with TRBJ1-4; the D gene is possibly TRBD1 (5 bases). The length of the CDR3 is 15 residues. V lost 2 bases and J lost 8, with 15 bases in between.

This clonotype was counted a few times. The rearrangement joins TRBV18 to TRBJ1-1; 7 bases fit TRBD1. The CDR3 loop spans 14 amino acids. The V gene's germline CDR1 is KGHSH and CDR2 LQKENI. Trimming took 6 bases from V and 8 from J; bases not matched to a gene: 12. CDR3 DNA: TGTGCCAGCTCTGCGGGACAGTCCTTAAGGGAAGCTTTCTTT. Its protein product is CASSAGQSLREAFF. The entire variable domain, with the rest obtained from reference TRBV18 and TRBJ1-1, is as follows: NAGVMQNPRHLVRRRGQEARLRCSPMKGHSHVYWYRQLPEEGLKFMVYLQKENIIDESGMPKERFSAEFPKEGPSILRIQQVVRGDSAAYFCASSAGQSLREAFFGQGTRLTVV.

In this sample, this clonotype turned up a few times. V is TRBV29-1 and J is TRBJ1-2; 7 nucleotides match TRBD1. Per the germline V gene, CDR1 is SQVTM and CDR2 is ANQGSEA. Trimming at V came to 8 bases and at J to 4 bases, leaving 10 bases not matched to a gene. The CDR3 totals 13 residues. This CDR3 reads CSPFDRALYGYTF. The CDR3, as DNA: TGCAGCCCTTTTGACAGGGCCCTCTATGGCTACACCTTC. Supplemented by reference TRBV29-1 and TRBJ1-2, the full variable domain reads SAVISQKPSRDICQRGTSLTIQCQVDSQVTMMFWYRQQPGQSLTLIATANQGSEATYESGFVIDKFPISRPNLTFSTLTVSNMSPEDSSIYLCSPFDRALYGYTFGSGTRLTVV.

The genes are TRBV6-2 or TRBV6-3 and TRBJ1-5; unclear D gene. CDR3 length equals 14 residues. Per the germline V gene, CDR1 is MNHEY and CDR2 is SVGEGT. The V end lost 7 bases, the J end lost 5 bases, and 15 bases lay between the germline ends. The CDR3 spells CASTRPNSDQPQHF. DNA for the CDR3: TGTGCCAGCACCCGCCCGAACAGCGATCAGCCCCAGCATTTT.

The genes are TRBV15 and TRBJ2-7; D perhaps matches TRBD2 (5 bases). V lost 0 bases and J lost 3, with 12 bases in between. CDR3 length equals 15 residues. Germline CDR1 is LNHNV and CDR2 is YYDKDF (reference sequence). The CDR3 loop is CATSRDRGSGYEQYF. CDR3 DNA sequence: TGTGCCACCAGCAGAGATCGGGGATCGGGCTACGAGCAGTACTTC.

This clonotype was seen a handful of times. The V and J genes are TRBV13 and TRBJ1-5; no clear D. The CDR3 sequence is 14 residues long. Trimming removed 0 bases at V and 3 bases at J, with 6 bases between. Germline CDR1 reads PRHDT; CDR2 reads FYEKMQ (reference sequence). The CDR3 sequence: CASSLGPYNQPQHF. The CDR3 DNA is TGTGCCAGCAGCTTAGGACCGTACAATCAGCCCCAGCATTTT.

CDR3 sequence: CSVEARQVRGGYTF. CDR3 DNA sequence: TGCAGCGTTGAAGCCCGGCAAGTCCGGGGGGGCTACACCTTC. The chain recombines TRBV29-1 with TRBJ1-2; the D gene is possibly TRBD1 (5 bases). This CDR3 has 14 residues. Germline V gene sequence: CDR1 SQVTM, CDR2 ANQGSEA. V was trimmed by 1 base and J by 8 bases, leaving 17 bases between them.

The rearrangement links TRBV25-1 to TRBJ2-3; D gene uncertain. The V and J ends lost 3 bases and 5 bases respectively, with 3 bases between them. Germline CDR1 is MGHDK and CDR2 is SYGVNS. The CDR3 has 11 amino acids. As DNA, the CDR3 is TGTGCCAGCAGTGAGGTAGATACGCAGTATTTT. Translated, it gives CASSEVDTQYF.